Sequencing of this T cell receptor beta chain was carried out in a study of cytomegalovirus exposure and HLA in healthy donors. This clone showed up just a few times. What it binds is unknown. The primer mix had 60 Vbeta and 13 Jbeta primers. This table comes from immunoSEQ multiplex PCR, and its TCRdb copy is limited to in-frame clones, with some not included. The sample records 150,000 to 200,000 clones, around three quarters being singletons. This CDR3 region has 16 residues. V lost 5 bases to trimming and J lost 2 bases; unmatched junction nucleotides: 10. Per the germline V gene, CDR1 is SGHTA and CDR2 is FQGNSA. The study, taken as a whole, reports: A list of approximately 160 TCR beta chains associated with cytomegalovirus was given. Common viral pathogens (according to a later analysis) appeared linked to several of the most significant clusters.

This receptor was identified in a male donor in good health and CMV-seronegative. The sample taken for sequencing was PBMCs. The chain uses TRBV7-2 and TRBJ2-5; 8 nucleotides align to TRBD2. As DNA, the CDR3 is TGTGCCAGCAGCCCCTTCGCCCTAGCGGGTCAAGAGACCCAGTACTTC. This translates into CASSPFALAGQETQYF.